The entry below gives a single T cell receptor (beta chain) sequence along with its context. The data were obtained in a study of blood T cell repertoires in COVID-19. The wider study: Collection of acute and convalescent COVID-19 samples took place in the United States, Italy and Spain. PBMCs, B-cell-depleted T cells, or T cells were the source of the cDNA or gDNA that made up the material.

The V segment lost 3 bases and the J segment 8 bases; nucleotides outside the gene matches: 3. Germline values: CDR1 SEHNR, CDR2 FQNEAQ (reference sequence). CDR3 length: 13 residues. Study processing details: Reference gene primer amplification in the assay estimated nucleated cell counts. Repertoires were generated with immunoSEQ multiplex PCR, while TCRdb's copy carries only in-frame clones and drops some. V and J calls and clone size are those listed in that table; D and trimming were worked out from the DNA. The sample records about 130,000 clones, approximately 80% being singletons. The receptor was derived from a woman aged 55-69 years with acute or convalescent COVID-19. Material: peripheral blood. The chain has TRBV7-9 and TRBJ2-2; 7 positions match TRBD1. The CDR3 DNA follows: TGTGCCAGCAGCTTTTCAGGGGGAGGGGAGCTGTTTTTT. Its translation is CASSFSGGGELFF. The variable domain in full, completed from reference TRBV7-9 and TRBJ2-2, reads DTGVSQNPRHKITKRGQNVTFRCDPISEHNRLYWYRQTLGQGPEFLTYFQNEAQLEKSRLLSDRFSAERPKGSFSTLEIQRTEQGDSAMYLCASSFSGGGELFFGEGSRLTVL.